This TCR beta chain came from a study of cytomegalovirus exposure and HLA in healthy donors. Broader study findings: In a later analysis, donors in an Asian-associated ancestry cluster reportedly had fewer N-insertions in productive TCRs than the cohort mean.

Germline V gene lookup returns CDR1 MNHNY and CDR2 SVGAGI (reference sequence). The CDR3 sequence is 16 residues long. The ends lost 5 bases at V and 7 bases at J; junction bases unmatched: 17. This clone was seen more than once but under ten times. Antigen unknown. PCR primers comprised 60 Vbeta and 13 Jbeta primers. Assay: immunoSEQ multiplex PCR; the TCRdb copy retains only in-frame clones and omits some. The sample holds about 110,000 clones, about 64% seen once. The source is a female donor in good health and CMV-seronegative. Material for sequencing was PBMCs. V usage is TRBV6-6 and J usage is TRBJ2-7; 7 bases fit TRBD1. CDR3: CASSLPDRAPWMEQYF. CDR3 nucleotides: TGTGCCAGCAGTCTTCCAGACAGGGCCCCTTGGATGGAGCAGTACTTC.